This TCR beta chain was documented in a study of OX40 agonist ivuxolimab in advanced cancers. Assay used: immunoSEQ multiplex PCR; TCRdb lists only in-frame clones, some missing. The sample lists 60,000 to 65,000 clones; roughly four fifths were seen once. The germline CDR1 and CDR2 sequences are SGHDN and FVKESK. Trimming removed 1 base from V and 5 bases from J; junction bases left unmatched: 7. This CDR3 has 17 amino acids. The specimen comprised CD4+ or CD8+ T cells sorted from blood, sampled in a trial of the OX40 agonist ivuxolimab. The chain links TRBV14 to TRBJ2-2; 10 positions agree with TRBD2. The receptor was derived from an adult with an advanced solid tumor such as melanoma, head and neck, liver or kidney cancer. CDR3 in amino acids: CASSQATGTSVTGELFF. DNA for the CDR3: TGTGCCAGCAGCCAAGCGACCGGGACTAGCGTGACCGGGGAGCTGTTTTTT. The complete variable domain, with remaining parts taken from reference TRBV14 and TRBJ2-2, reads EAGVTQFPSHSVIEKGQTVTLRCDPISGHDNLYWYRRVMGKEIKFLLHFVKESKQDESGMPNNRFLAERTGGTYSTLKVQPAELEDSGVYFCASSQATGTSVTGELFFGEGSRLTVL.